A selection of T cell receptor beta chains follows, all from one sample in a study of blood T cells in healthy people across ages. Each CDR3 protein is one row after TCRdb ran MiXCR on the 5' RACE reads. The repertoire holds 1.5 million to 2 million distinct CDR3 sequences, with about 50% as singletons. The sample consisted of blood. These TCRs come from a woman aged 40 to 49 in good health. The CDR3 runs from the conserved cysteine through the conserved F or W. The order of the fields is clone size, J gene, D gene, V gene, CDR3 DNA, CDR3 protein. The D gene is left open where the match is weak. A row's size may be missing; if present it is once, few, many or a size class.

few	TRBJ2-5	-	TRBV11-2	TGTGCCACCCGTAATAGGGAGACCCAGTACTTC	CATRNRETQYF
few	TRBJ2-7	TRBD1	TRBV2	TGTGCCAGCAGTGAATCGGACAGGGGTGGATACGAGCAGTACTTC	CASSESDRGGYEQYF
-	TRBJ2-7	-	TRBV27	TGTGCCAGCAGTTTATCCGCTTGGATGGGATACGAGCAGTACTTC	CASSLSAWMGYEQYF
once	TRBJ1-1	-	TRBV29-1	TGCAGCGTCGTTTCCCTGAACACTGAAGCTTTCTTT	CSVVSLNTEAFF
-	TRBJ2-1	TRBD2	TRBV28	TGTGCCAGCACCAGTCCCGGGACTAGGCGCACCAATGAGCAGTTCTTC	CASTSPGTRRTNEQFF
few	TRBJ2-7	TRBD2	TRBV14	TGTGCCAGCAGCTTCTCCGGGACTAGACGCTACGAGCAGTACTTC	CASSFSGTRRYEQYF
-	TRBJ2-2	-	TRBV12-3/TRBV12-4	TGTGCCAGCAGCGCAATTATCAGGGCCGGGGAGCTGTTTTTT	CASSAIIRAGELFF
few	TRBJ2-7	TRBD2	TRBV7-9	TGTGCCAGCAGCTTACTTTCTAGCGGGGGAGGAAACGAGCAGTACTTC	CASSLLSSGGGNEQYF
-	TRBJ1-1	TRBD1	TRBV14	TGTGCCAGCAGCCTCAGGACAGGGGCTTACACTGAAGCTTTCTTT	CASSLRTGAYTEAFF
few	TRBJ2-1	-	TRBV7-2	TGTGCCAGCAGCTCCAGGATGTGGGGGTCCTACAATGAGCAGTTCTTC	CASSSRMWGSYNEQFF
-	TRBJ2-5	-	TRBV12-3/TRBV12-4	TGTGCCAGCAGTTATAGCCCAGGGGTGGAGACCCAGTACTTC	CASSYSPGVETQYF
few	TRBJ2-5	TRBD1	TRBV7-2	TGTGCCAGCAGCATTCGGGACAGGACCCAAGAGACCCAGTACTTC	CASSIRDRTQETQYF
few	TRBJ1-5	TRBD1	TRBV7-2	TGTGCCAGCAGCTTAAGAGGGGGCAGCCAGCCCCAGCATTTT	CASSLRGGSQPQHF
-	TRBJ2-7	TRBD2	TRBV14	TGTGCCAGCAGCCCTGGACTAGCGGGGATAACCCAGTACTTC	CASSPGLAGITQYF
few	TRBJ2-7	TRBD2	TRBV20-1	TGCAGCCCCTTCCAAGCGGGGCTAACCTACGAGCAGTACTTC	CSPFQAGLTYEQYF
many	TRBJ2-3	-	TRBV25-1	TGTGCCAGCACCTACGGTGATACGCAGTATTTT	CASTYGDTQYF
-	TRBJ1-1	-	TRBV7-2	TGTGCCAGCATGGGGGGAGATGGGGCTTTCTTT	CASMGGDGAFF
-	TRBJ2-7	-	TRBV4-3	TGCGCCAGCAGCCAAGACAGTTCCTACGGGCAGTACTTC	CASSQDSSYGQYF
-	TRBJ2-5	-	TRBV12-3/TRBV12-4	TGTGCCAGCAGTTCAGCTTTGGGTGCAGGGGGGGAGACCCAGTACTTC	CASSSALGAGGETQYF
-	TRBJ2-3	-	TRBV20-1	TGCAGTGCTAGAGGGTCCGTTGCGGAGCGATCGTATTTT	CSARGSVAERSYF
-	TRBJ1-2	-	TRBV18	TGTGCCAGCTCACCATATGGCTACACCTTC	CASSPYGYTF
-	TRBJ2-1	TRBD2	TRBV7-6	TGTGCCAGCAGCTTGGAAATAGCGGGGACTCACAATGAGCAGTTCTTC	CASSLEIAGTHNEQFF
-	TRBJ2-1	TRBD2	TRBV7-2	TGTGCCAGCAGCTTTTACCTAGCGGGGGGGCGGAACAATGAGCAGTTCTTC	CASSFYLAGGRNNEQFF
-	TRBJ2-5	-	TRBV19	TGTGCCAGTAGTATCACAGGGACAGAGACCCAGTACTTC	CASSITGTETQYF
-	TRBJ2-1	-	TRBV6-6	TGTGCCAGCAGTTACTCGGTCGATGAGCAGTTCTTC	CASSYSVDEQFF
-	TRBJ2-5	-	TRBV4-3	TGCGCCAGCAGCCAAGGGAAGACACCGTACCAAGAGACCCTGTACTTC	CASSQGKTPYQETLYF
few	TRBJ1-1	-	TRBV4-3	TGCGCCAGCAGCCAAGGTCCAGGGGAAGGCACTGAAGCTTTCTTT	CASSQGPGEGTEAFF
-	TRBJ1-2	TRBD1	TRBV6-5	TGTGCCAGCAGATTACAGGGGATAGGTGGCTACACCTTC	CASRLQGIGGYTF
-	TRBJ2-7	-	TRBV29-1	TGCAGCGTTGAGCCTTCCACTCACGAGCAGTACTTC	CSVEPSTHEQYF
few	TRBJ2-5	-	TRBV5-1	TGCGCCAGCAGCTTCGTCGGGGCGGAGACCCAGTACTTC	CASSFVGAETQYF
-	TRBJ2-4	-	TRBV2	TGTGCCAGCAGGGAACAAGGTCTAGCCAAAAACATTCAGTACTTC	CASREQGLAKNIQYF
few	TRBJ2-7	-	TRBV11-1	TGTGCCAGCAGCGAAAGGGGGGTCTACGAGCAGTACTTC	CASSERGVYEQYF
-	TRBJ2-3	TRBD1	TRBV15	TGTGCCACCGGCCCAAGGACAGGGGGCCCAGATACGCAGTATTTT	CATGPRTGGPDTQYF
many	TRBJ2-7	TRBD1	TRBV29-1	TGCAGCGTAAGGACAGGAGGATCTTACGAGCAGTACTTC	CSVRTGGSYEQYF
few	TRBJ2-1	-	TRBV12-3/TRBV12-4	TGTGCCAGCAGTTTACGGTCAGCGATAAACAATGAGCAGTTCTTC	CASSLRSAINNEQFF
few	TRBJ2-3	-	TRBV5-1	TGCGCCAGCAGCTTGGTTAGACAAGGCACAGATACGCAGTATTTT	CASSLVRQGTDTQYF
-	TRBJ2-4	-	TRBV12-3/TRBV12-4	TGTGCCAGCAGTTTAATTGATTTAGGGGAGCAGTACTTC	CASSLIDLGEQYF
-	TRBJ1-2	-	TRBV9	TGTGCCAGCAGCGTCGCCGCCAGGGTCTTTTCTGGAGGCTACACCTTC	CASSVAARVFSGGYTF
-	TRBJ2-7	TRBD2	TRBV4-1	TGCGCCAGCAGCCAAGCTAGCGGGGCAACCTACGAGCAGTACTTC	CASSQASGATYEQYF
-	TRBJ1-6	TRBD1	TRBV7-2	TGTGCCAGCAGCTACGGGACAGGGAATAATTCACCCCTCCACTTT	CASSYGTGNNSPLHF
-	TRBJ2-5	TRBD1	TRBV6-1	TGTGCCAGCAGTGGGACAGGGGCAGAGACCCAGTACTTC	CASSGTGAETQYF
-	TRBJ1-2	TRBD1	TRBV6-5	TGTGCCAGCAGTTACCAGGGGGCCCCAGCTAACTATGGCTACACCTTC	CASSYQGAPANYGYTF
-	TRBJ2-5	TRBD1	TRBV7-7	TGTGCTAGCAGCCCAACCGGGACAGGATTTAGCGAGACCCAGTACTTC	CASSPTGTGFSETQYF
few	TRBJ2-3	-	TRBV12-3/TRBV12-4	TGTGCCAGCAGTTTAGGCGCCTATAGCACAGATACGCAGTATTTT	CASSLGAYSTDTQYF
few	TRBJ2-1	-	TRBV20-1	TGCAGTGCGTGGGCCTCCTACAATGAGCAGTTCTTC	CSAWASYNEQFF
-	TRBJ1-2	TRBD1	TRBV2	TGTGCCAGCAGTCGGGACAGGGGGGTGTATAACTATGGCTACACCTTC	CASSRDRGVYNYGYTF
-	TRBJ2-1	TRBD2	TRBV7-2	TGTGCCAGCAGCGTAGTACTAGCGGGGGGTGAGGATGAGCAGTTCTTC	CASSVVLAGGEDEQFF
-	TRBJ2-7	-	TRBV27	TGTGCCAGCAGTTTGCACAGGACAGCCTCCGAGCAGTACTTC	CASSLHRTASEQYF
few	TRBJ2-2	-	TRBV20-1	TGCAGTGCTAGGGTCACCGGGGAGCTGTTTTTT	CSARVTGELFF
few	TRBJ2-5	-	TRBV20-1	TGCAGTGCTAGTTATCAGCCTAAACAAGAGACCCAGTACTTC	CSASYQPKQETQYF
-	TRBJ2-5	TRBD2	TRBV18	TGTGCCAGCTCACCTTGGGCGGCGAGCGGGGTTGGAGAGACCCAGTACTTC	CASSPWAASGVGETQYF
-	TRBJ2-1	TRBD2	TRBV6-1	TGTGCCACAGGGACGGGGGGGGCCCCGAATGAGCAGTTCTTC	CATGTGGAPNEQFF
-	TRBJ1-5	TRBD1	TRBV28	TGTGCCAGCAGCCTGACAGGGCTCTGGAGCAATCAGCCCCAGCATTTT	CASSLTGLWSNQPQHF
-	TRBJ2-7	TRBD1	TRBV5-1	TGCGCCAGCAGGACAGGGGATAGGTACAATGAGCAGTACTTC	CASRTGDRYNEQYF